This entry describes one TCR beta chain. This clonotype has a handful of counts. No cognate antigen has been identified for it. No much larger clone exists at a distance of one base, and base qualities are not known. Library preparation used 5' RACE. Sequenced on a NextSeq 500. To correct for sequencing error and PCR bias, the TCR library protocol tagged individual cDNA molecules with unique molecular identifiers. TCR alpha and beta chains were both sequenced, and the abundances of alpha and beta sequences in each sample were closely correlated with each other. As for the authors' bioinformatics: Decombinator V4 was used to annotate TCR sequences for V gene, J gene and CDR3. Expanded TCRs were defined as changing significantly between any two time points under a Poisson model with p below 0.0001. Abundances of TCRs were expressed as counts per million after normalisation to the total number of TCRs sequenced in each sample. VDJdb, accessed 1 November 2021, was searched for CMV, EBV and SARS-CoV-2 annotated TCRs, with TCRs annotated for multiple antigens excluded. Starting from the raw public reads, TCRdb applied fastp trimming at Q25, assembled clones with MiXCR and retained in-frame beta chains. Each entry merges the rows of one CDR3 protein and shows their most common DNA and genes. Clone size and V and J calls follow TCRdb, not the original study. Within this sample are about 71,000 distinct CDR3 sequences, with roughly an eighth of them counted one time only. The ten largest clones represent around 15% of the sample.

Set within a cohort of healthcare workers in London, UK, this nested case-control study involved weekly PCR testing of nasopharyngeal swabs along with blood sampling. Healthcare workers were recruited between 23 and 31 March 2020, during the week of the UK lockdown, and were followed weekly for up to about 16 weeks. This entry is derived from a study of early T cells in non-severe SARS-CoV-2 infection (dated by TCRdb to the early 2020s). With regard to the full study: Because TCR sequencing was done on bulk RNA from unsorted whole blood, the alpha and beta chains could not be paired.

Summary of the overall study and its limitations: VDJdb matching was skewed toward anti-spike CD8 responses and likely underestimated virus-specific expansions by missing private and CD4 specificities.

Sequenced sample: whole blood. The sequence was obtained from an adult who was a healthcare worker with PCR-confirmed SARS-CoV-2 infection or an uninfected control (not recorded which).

DNA sequence: TGTGCCTGGAGTAAAACAGGGATGGATGAAAAACTGTTTTTT. The translation is CAWSKTGMDEKLFF. The chain joins TRBV30 to TRBJ1-4, and perhaps TRBD1 as D gene, on 6 matching bases. The junction shows trimming of 2 bases on V and 6 bases on J, plus 13 bases between the germline ends. Reading from cysteine to phenylalanine, the CDR3 counts 14 amino acids. The kept DNA is CDR3 alone, 42 bases in frame from the first base. The germline V gene (reference sequence) gives CDR1 as GTSNPN and CDR2 as SVGIG.